This entry describes one TCR beta chain. As yet, its antigen is unknown. This record comes from a study of shared clonotypes between healthy human individuals. Findings of the study overall: Shared clonotypes: about 5% naive CD4, 3.5% to 4% naive CD8, about 2.4% memory CD4, around 0.4% memory CD8.

Germline trimming cut 0 bases from V and 1 base from J; bases unmatched to any gene: 9. CDR1 MGHRA and CDR2 YSYEKL come from the germline V gene. The CDR3 covers 19 residues. TCRdb's copy holds only in-frame clones and misses some; the assay was immunoSEQ multiplex PCR. The sample holds approximately 740,000 clones, less than 85% seen once. Sequences were obtained from memory CD4+ T cells sorted from blood. Subset denoted: CD45RA-negative fraction. This rearrangement joins TRBV4-1 to TRBJ2-2, with 9 nucleotides matching TRBD2. The TCR sequence derives from a woman in her twenties or thirties in good health. Written as DNA, the CDR3 is TGCGCCAGCAGCCAAGAGTACCCGACTAGCGGATGGAACACCGGGGAGCTGTTTTTT. Its protein is CASSQEYPTSGWNTGELFF.